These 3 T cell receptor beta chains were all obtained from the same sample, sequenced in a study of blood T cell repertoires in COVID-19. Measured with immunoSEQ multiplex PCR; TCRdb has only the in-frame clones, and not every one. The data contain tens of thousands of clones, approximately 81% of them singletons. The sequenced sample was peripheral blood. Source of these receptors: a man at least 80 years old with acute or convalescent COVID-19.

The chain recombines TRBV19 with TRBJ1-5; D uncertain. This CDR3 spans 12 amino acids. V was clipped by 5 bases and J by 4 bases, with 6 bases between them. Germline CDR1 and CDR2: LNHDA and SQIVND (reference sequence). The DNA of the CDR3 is TGTGCCAGTAGTTGGGCTAATCAGCCCCAGCATTTT. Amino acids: CASSWANQPQHF.

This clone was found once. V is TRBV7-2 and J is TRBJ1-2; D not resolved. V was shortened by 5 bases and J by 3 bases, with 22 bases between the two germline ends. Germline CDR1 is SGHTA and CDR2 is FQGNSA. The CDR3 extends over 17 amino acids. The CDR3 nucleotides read TGTGCCAGCAGCCCCAGAGGGTCTAGGGAAAATGACTATGGCTACACCTTC. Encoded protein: CASSPRGSRENDYGYTF.

CDR3 bases: TGTGCCAGCAGCCGACAGGGGAGGGGCCAGCCCCAGCATTTT. This translates into CASSRQGRGQPQHF. V usage is TRBV6-5 and J usage is TRBJ1-5, with 8 bases aligning to TRBD1. This CDR3 has 14 residues. V lost 6 bases and J lost 7; bases outside the gene matches: 8. The germline V gene has CDR1 MNHEY and CDR2 SVGAGI.